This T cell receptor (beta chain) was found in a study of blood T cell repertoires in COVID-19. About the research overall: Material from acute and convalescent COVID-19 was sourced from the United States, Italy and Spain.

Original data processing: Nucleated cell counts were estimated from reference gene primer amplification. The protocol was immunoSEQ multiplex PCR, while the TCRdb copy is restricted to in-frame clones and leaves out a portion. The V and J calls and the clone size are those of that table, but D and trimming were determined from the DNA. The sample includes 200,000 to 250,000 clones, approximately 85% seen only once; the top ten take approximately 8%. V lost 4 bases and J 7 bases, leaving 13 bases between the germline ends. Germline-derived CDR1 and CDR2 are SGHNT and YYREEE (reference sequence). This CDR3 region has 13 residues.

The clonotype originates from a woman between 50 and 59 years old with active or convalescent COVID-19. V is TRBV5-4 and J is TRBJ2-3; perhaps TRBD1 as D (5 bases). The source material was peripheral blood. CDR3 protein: CASSIDSTYTQYF. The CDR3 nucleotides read TGTGCCAGCAGCATCGACAGTACCTATACGCAGTATTTT. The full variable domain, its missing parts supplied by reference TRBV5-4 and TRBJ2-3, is ETGVTQSPTHLIKTRGQQVTLRCSSQSGHNTVSWYQQALGQGPQFIFQYYREEENGRGNFPPRFSGLQFPNYSSELNVNALELDDSALYLCASSIDSTYTQYFGPGTRLTVL.